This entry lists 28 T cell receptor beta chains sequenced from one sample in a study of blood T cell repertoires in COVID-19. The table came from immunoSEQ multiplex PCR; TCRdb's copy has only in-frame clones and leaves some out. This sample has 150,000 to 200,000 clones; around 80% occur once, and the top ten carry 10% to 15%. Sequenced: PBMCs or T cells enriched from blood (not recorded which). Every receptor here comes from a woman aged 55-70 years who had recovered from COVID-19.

CDR3 DNA: TGTGCCATCAGTCCGGACAACTCCTACGAGCAGTACTTC. Translating gives CAISPDNSYEQYF. The chain recombines TRBV10-3 with TRBJ2-7; D might be TRBD1 (5 bases). Trimming took 5 bases from V and 0 from J, leaving 8 bases between them. CDR3 length equals 13 residues. Germline CDR1 reads ENHRY; CDR2 reads SYGVKD.

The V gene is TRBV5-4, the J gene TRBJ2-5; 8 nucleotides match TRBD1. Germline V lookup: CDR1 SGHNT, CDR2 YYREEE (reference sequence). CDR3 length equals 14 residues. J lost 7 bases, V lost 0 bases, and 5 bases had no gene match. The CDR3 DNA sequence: TGTGCCAGCAGCTTGGGGACAGGGCCCACGACCCAGTACTTC. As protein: CASSLGTGPTTQYF.

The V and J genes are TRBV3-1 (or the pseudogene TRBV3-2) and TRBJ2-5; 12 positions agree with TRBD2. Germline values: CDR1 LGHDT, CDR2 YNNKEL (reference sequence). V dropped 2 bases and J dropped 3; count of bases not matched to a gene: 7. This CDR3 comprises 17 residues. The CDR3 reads CASSQYELAGGEETQYF. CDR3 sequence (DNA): TGTGCCAGCAGCCAATATGAGCTAGCGGGGGGGGAAGAGACCCAGTACTTC.

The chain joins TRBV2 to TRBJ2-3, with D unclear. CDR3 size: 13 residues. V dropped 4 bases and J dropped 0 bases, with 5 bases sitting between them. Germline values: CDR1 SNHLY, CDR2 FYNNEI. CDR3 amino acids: CASSVRSTDTQYF. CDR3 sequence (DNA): TGTGCCAGCAGTGTCAGAAGCACAGATACGCAGTATTTT.

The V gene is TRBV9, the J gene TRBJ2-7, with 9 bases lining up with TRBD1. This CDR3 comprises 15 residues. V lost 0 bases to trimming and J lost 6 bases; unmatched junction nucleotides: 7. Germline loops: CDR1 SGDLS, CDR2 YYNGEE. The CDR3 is CASSVEGTGYLEQYF. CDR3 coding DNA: TGTGCCAGCAGCGTAGAAGGGACAGGGTATCTCGAGCAGTACTTC.

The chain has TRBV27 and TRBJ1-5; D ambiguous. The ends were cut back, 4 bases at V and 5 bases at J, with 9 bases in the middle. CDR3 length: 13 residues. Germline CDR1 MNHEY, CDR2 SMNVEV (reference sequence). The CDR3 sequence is CASSSVGYQPQHF. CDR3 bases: TGTGCCAGCAGTTCGGTGGGCTATCAGCCCCAGCATTTT.

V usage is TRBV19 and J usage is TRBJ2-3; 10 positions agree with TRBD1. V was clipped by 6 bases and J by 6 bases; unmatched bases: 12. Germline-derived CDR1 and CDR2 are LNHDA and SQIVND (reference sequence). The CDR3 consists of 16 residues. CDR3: CASSLLGQGFTDTQYF. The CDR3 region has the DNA TGTGCCAGTAGCCTCTTGGGACAGGGGTTCACGGATACGCAGTATTTT.

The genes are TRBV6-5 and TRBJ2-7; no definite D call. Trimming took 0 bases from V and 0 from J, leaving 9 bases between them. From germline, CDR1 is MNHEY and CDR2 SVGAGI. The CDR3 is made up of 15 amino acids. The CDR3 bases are TGTGCCAGCAGTTACTCGTTTCGTTCCTCCTACGAGCAGTACTTC. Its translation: CASSYSFRSSYEQYF.

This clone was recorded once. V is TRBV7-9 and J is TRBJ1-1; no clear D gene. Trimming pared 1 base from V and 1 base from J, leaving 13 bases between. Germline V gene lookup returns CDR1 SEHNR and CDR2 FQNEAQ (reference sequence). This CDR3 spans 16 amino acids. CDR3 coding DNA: TGTGCCAGCAGCTTAGTAGCGGGTTATAGGAACACTGAAGCTTTCTTT. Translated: CASSLVAGYRNTEAFF.

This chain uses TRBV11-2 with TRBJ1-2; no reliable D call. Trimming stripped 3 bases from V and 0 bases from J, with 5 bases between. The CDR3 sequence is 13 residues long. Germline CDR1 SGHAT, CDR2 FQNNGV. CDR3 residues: CASSFLTNYGYTF. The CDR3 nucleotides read TGTGCCAGCAGCTTTCTTACTAACTATGGCTACACCTTC. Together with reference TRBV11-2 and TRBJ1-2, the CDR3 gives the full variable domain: EAGVAQSPRYKIIEKRQSVAFWCNPISGHATLYWYQQILGQGPKLLIQFQNNGVVDDSQLPKDRFSAERLKGVDSTLKIQPAKLEDSAVYLCASSFLTNYGYTFGSGTRLTVV.

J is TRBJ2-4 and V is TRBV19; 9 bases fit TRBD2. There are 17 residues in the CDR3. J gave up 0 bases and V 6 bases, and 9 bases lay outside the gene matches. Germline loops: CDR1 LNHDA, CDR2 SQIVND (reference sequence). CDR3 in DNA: TGTGCCAGTAGACCTCGACTAGCGGCCCTAGCCAAAAACATTCAGTACTTC. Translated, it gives CASRPRLAALAKNIQYF.

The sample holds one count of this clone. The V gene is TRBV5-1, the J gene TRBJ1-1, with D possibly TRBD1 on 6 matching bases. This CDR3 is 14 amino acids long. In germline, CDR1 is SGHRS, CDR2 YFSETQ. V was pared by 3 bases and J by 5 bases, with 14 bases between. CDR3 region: CASSYGQSATEAFF. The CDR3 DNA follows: TGCGCCAGCAGCTATGGACAGTCAGCGACTGAAGCTTTCTTT.

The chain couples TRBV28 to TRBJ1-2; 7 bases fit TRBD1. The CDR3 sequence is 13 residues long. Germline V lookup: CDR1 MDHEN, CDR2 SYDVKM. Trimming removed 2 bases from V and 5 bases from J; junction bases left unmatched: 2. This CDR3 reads CASSLGTAYGYTF. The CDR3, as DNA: TGTGCCAGCAGTTTAGGGACAGCTTATGGCTACACCTTC.

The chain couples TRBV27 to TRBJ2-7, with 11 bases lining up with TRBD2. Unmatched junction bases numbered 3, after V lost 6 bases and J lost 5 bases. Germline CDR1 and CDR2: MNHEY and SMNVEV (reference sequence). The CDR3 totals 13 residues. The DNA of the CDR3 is TGTGCCAGCAGACTAGCGGGAGAAAACGAGCAGTACTTC. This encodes CASRLAGENEQYF.

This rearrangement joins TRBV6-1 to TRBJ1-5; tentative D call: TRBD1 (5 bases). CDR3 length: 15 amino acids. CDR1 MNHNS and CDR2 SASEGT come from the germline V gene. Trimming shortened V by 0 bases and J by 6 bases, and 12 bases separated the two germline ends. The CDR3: CASSEARGSGQPQHF. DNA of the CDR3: TGTGCCAGCAGTGAAGCGCGGGGGTCGGGTCAGCCCCAGCATTTT.

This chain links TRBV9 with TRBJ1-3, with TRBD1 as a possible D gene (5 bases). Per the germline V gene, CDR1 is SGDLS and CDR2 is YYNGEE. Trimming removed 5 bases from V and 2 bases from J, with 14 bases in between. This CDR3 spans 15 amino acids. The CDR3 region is CASRGSGGAGNTIYF. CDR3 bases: TGTGCCAGCAGGGGGTCTGGAGGGGCTGGAAACACCATATATTTT. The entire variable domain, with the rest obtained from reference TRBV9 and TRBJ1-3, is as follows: DSGVTQTPKHLITATGQRVTLRCSPRSGDLSVYWYQQSLDQGLQFLIQYYNGEERAKGNILERFSAQQFPDLHSELNLSSLELGDSALYFCASRGSGGAGNTIYFGEGSWLTVV.

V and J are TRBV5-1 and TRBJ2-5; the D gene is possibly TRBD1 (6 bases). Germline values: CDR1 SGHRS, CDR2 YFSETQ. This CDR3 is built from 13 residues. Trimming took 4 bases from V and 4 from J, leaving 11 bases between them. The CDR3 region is CASSQDSRETQYF. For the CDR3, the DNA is TGCGCCAGCAGCCAGGACAGTCGAGAGACCCAGTACTTC. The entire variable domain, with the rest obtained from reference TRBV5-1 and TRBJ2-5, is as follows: KAGVTQTPRYLIKTRGQQVTLSCSPISGHRSVSWYQQTPGQGLQFLFEYFSETQRNKGNFPGRFSGRQFSNSRSEMNVSTLELGDSALYLCASSQDSRETQYFGPGTRLLVL.

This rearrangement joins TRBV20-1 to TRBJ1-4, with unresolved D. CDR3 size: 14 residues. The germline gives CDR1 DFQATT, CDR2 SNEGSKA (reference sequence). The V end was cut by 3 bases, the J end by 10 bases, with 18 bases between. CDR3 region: CSASQEGRGVKLFF. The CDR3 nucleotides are TGCAGTGCTAGTCAGGAGGGCAGAGGTGTAAAACTGTTTTTT.

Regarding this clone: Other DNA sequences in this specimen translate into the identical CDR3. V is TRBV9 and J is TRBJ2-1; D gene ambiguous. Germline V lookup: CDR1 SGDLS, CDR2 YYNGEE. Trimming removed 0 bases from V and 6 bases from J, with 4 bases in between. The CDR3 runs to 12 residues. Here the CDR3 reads CASSVGPNEQFF. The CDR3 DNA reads TGTGCCAGCAGCGTAGGGCCCAATGAGCAGTTCTTC.

The CDR3 here is CSVYGLERGGPYNEQFF. The CDR3 coding sequence is TGCAGCGTTTATGGGTTGGAGCGGGGGGGCCCCTACAATGAGCAGTTCTTC. The V gene is TRBV29-1, the J gene TRBJ2-1, with TRBD2 matching over 10 bases. In germline, CDR1 is SQVTM, CDR2 ANQGSEA. The CDR3 has 17 residues. V dropped 5 bases and J dropped 2; count of bases not matched to a gene: 12.

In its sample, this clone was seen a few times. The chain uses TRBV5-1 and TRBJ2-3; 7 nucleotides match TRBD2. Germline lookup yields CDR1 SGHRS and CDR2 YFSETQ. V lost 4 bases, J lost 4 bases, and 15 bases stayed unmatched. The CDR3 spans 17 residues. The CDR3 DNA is TGCGCCAGCAGCCGGGGTGTGAGCGGGATGAGGGCAGATACGCAGTATTTT. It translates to CASSRGVSGMRADTQYF.

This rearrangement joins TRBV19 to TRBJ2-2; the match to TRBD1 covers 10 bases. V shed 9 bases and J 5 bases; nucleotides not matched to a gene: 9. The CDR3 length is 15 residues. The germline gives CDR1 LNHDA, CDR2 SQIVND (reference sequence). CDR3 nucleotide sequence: TGTGCCAGCAGCGACAGGGGGCGCTCGACCGGGGAGCTGTTTTTT. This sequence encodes CASSDRGRSTGELFF.

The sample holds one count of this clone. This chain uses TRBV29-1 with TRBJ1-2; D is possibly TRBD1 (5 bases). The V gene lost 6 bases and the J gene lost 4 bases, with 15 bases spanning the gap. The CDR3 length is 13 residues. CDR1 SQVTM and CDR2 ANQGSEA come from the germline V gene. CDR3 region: CSVAWGSPYGYTF. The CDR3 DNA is TGCAGCGTGGCCTGGGGCTCCCCCTATGGCTACACCTTC.

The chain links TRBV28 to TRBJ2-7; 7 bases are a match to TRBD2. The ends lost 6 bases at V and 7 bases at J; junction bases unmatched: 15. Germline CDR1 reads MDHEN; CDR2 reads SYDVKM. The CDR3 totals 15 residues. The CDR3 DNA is TGTGCCAGCAGATCCACGGCTAGCGGAGCAGAGGAGCAGTACTTC. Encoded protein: CASRSTASGAEEQYF.

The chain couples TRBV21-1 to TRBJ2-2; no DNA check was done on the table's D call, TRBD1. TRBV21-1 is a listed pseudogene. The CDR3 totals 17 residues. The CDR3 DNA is TGTGCCAGCAACAGAGACCCCGGGACAGAGAACACCGGGGAGCTGTTTTTT. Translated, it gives CASNRDPGTENTGELFF.

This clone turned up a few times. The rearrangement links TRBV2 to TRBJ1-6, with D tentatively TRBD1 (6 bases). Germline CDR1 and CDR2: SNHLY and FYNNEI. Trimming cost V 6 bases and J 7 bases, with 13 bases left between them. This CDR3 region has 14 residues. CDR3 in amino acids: CASRLQGDNSPLHF. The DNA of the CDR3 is TGTGCCAGCAGGTTACAGGGTGACAATTCACCCCTCCACTTT.

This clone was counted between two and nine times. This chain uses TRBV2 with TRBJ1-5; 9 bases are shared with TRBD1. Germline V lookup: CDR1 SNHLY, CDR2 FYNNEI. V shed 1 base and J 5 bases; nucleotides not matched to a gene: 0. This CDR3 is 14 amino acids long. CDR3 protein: CASSEGQGDQPQHF. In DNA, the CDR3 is TGTGCCAGCAGTGAAGGACAGGGGGATCAGCCCCAGCATTTT.

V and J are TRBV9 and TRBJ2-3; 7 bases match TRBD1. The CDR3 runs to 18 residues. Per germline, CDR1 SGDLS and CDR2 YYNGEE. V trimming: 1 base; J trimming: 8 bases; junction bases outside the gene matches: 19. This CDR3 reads CASSVPKTGTFGGGTQYF. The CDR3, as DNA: TGTGCCAGCAGCGTACCGAAGACAGGGACATTCGGTGGGGGTACGCAGTATTTT.